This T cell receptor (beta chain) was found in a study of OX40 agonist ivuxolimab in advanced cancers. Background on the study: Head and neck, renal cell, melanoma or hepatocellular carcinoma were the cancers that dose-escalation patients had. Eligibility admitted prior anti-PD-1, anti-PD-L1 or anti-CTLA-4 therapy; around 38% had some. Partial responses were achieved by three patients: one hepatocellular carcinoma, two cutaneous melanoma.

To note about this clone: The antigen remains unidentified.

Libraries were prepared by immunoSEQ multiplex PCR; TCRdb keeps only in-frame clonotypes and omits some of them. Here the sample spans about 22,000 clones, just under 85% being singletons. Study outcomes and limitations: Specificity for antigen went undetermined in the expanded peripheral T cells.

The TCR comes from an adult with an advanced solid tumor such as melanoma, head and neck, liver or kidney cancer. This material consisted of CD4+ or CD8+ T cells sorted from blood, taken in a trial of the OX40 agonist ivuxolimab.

The CDR3 protein is CASSQQTGEEQYF. Here the CDR3 DNA reads TGTGCCAGCAGCCAACAGACAGGGGAAGAGCAGTACTTC. The chain carries TRBV4-2 and TRBJ2-7; 8 bases align to TRBD1. Trimming took 2 bases from V and 7 from J; bases not matched to a gene: 4. The CDR3 consists of 13 residues. CDR1 and CDR2 from the germline V gene are LGHNA and YNFKEQ.